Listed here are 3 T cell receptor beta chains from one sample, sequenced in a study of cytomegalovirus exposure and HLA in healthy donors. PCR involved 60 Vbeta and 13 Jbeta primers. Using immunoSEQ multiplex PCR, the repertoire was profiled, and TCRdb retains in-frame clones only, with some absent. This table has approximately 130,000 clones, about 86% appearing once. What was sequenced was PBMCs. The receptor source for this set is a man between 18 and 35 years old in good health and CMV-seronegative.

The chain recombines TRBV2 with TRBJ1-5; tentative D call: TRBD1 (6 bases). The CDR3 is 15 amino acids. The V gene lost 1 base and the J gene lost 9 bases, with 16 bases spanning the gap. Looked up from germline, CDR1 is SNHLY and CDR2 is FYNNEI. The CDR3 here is CASSEDRASHRPQHF. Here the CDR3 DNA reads TGTGCCAGCAGTGAAGACAGGGCTTCCCATCGGCCCCAGCATTTT.

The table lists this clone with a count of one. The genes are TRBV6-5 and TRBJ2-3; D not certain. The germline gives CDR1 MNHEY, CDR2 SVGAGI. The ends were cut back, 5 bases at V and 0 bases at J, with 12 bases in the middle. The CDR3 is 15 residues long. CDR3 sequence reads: CASSGLLTSTDTQYF. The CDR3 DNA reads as TGTGCCAGCAGTGGGTTACTAACTAGCACAGATACGCAGTATTTT.

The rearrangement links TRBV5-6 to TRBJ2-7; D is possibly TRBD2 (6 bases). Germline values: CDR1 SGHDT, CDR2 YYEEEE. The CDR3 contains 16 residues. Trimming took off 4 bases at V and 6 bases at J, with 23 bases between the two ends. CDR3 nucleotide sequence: TGTGCCAGCAGCACCGGGACTCCCTGGGGCGCCGGCGAGCAGTACTTC. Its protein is CASSTGTPWGAGEQYF.